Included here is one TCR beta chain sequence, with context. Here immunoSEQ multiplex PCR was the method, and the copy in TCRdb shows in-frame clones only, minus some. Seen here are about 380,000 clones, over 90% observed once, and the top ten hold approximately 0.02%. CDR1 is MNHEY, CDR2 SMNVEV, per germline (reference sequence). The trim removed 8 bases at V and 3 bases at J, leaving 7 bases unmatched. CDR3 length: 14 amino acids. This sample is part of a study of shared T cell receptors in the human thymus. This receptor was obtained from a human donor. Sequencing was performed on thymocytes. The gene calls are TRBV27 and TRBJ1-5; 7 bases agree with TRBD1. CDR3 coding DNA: TGTGCCAGCCGCCCCGGACAGGCCAATCAGCCCCAGCATTTT. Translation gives CASRPGQANQPQHF.